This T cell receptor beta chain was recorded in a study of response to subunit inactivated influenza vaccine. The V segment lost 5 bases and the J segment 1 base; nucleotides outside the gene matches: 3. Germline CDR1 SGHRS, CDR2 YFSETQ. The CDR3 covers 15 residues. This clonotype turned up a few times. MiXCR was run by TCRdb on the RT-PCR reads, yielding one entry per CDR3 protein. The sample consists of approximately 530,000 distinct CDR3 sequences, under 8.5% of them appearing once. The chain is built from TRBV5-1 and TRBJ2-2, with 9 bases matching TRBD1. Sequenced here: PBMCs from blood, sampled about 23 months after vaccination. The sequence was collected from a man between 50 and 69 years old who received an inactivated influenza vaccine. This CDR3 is CASRPDRGNTGELFF. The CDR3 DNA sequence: TGCGCCAGCAGACCGGACAGGGGGAACACCGGGGAGCTGTTTTTT.